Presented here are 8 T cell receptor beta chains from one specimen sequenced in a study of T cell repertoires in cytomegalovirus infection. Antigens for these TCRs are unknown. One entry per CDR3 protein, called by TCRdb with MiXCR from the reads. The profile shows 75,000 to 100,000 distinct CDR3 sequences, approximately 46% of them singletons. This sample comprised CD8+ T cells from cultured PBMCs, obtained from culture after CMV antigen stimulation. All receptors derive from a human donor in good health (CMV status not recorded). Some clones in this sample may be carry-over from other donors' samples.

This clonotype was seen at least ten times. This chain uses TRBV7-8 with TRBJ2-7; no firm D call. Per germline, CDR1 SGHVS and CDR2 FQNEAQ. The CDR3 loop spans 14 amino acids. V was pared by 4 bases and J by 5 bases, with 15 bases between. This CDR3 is CASSWITTGDEQYF. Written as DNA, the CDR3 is TGTGCCAGCAGCTGGATCACCACTGGCGACGAGCAGTACTTC.

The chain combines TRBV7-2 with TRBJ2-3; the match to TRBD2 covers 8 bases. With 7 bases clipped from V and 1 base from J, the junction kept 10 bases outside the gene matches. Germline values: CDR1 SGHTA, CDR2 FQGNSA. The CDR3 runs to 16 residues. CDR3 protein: CASISGRYPRTDTQYF. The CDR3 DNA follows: TGTGCCAGCATCAGCGGGAGATATCCGCGCACAGATACGCAGTATTTT.

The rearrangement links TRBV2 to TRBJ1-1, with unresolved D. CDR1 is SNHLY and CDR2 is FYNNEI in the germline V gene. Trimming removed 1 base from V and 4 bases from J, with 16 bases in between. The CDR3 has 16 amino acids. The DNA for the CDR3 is TGTGCCAGCAGTGAAGAACTACCGGGGAGCGGCACTGAAGCTTTCTTT. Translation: CASSEELPGSGTEAFF. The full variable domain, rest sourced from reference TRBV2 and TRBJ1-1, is EPEVTQTPSHQVTQMGQEVILRCVPISNHLYFYWYRQILGQKVEFLVSFYNNEISEKSEIFDDQFSVERPDGSNFTLKIRSTKLEDSAMYFCASSEELPGSGTEAFFGQGTRLTVV.

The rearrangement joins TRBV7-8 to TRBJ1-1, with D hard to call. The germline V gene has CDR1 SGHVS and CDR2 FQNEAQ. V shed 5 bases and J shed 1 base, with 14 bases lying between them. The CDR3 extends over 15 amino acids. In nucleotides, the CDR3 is TGTGCCAGCAGCCCGACGGACCGAACGAACACTGAAGCTTTCTTT. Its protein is CASSPTDRTNTEAFF.

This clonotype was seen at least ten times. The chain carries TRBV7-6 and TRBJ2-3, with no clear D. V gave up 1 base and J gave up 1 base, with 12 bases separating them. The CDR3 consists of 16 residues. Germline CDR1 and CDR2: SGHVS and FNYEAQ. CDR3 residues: CASSLGFGGGTDTQYF. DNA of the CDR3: TGTGCCAGCAGCTTAGGGTTCGGTGGGGGCACAGATACGCAGTATTTT.

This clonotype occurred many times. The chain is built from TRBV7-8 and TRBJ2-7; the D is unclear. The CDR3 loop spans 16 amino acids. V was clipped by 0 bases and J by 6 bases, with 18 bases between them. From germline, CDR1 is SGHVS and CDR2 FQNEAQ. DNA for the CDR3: TGTGCCAGCAGCTTAGCGGTCCAGGTCCACCCTCGCGAGCAGTACTTC. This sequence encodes CASSLAVQVHPREQYF.

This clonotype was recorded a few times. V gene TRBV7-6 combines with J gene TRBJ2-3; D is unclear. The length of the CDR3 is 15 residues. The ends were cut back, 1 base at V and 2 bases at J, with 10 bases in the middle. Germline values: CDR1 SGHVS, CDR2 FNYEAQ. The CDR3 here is CASSLGWSPTDTQYF. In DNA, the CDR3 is TGTGCCAGCAGCTTAGGCTGGTCCCCCACAGATACGCAGTATTTT.

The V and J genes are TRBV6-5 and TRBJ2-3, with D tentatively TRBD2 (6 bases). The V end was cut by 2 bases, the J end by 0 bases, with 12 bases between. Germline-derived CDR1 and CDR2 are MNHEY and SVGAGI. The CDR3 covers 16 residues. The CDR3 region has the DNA TGTGCCAGCAGTTACACTGCTAGCGTTAGCACAGATACGCAGTATTTT. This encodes CASSYTASVSTDTQYF.